What follows are 22 T cell receptor beta chains derived from one specimen sequenced in a study of T cells in Graves' hyperthyroidism and ophthalmopathy. RNA transcripts gave rise to amplified TCR beta CDR3 regions. Using the HTBI primer set, a first-round RT-PCR was run on the TCR CDR3. One entry per CDR3 protein, called by TCRdb with MiXCR from the multiplex PCR reads. The table lists about 380,000 distinct CDR3 sequences, around 18% of them singletons. Sequencing was performed on blood. Receptor source: a man younger than 30 with Graves' ophthalmopathy.

This clonotype has more than one count but fewer than ten. V and J are TRBV5-4 and TRBJ1-2; a possible D gene is TRBD1 (5 bases). V was trimmed by 0 bases and J by 8 bases, leaving 11 bases between them. This CDR3 is 13 amino acids long. The germline gives CDR1 SGHNT, CDR2 YYREEE (reference sequence). CDR3 nucleotides: TGTGCCAGCAGCTTGGTTGGAGAGGGGGGCTACACCTTC. It codes for CASSLVGEGGYTF.

This clonotype was counted a few times. In DNA form, the CDR3 reads TGTGCCAGCAGAGAGGGGACAGGGAGCGGTCCCCAGCATTTT. Amino acids: CASREGTGSGPQHF. The chain recombines TRBV6-1 with TRBJ1-5; 9 bases agree with TRBD1. The length of the CDR3 is 14 residues. Germline values: CDR1 MNHNS, CDR2 SASEGT. The trim removed 6 bases at V and 10 bases at J, leaving 10 bases unmatched.

This clonotype was detected ten times or more. V gene TRBV3-1 combines with J gene TRBJ1-2; no definite D call. CDR1 is LGHDT and CDR2 is YNNKEL in the germline V gene (reference sequence). Trimming left V 4 bases short and J 2 bases short, with 17 bases between. This CDR3 contains 16 residues. For the CDR3, the DNA is TGTGCCAGCAGCCCCACGTTGGGGAGCAAGAACTATGGCTACACCTTC. This sequence encodes CASSPTLGSKNYGYTF.

This clonotype occurred many times. In DNA form, the CDR3 reads TGTGCCAGCAGGGGACAGGGAAATCTCAATGAGCAGTTCTTC. Translation gives CASRGQGNLNEQFF. The chain links TRBV28 to TRBJ2-1, with 9 positions matching TRBD1. Germline lookup yields CDR1 MDHEN and CDR2 SYDVKM. J was trimmed by 6 bases and V by 6 bases; bases with no gene match: 6. This CDR3 is built from 14 residues.

The gene calls are TRBV6-5 and TRBJ2-7; 11 positions match TRBD2. The CDR3 spans 14 residues. Germline values: CDR1 MNHEY, CDR2 SVGAGI. Germline trimming cut 3 bases from V and 6 bases from J; bases unmatched to any gene: 4. CDR3: CASSYMGLAAEQYF. In DNA, the CDR3 is TGTGCCAGCAGTTATATGGGACTAGCGGCCGAGCAGTACTTC.

This clonotype was observed many times. The CDR3 region has the DNA TGCAGCGTTAGGGACAGGAGGAACTACGAGCAGTACTTC. Residues: CSVRDRRNYEQYF. The V and J genes are TRBV29-1 and TRBJ2-7, with TRBD1 matching 8 bases. J lost 3 bases, V lost 5 bases, and 6 bases had no gene match. Per the germline V gene, CDR1 is SQVTM and CDR2 is ANQGSEA. The length of the CDR3 is 13 residues.

The V and J genes are TRBV29-1 and TRBJ1-5, with TRBD1 as a possible D gene (5 bases). CDR1 SQVTM and CDR2 ANQGSEA come from the germline V gene. The length of the CDR3 is 12 residues. The V gene lost 6 bases and the J gene lost 5 bases, with 11 bases spanning the gap. As DNA, the CDR3 is TGCAGCGTCCAGGGAGAGGATCAGCCCCAGCATTTT. Encoded protein: CSVQGEDQPQHF.

This clonotype was seen ten or more times. This chain connects TRBV20-1 to TRBJ1-1; a possible D gene is TRBD1 (6 bases). The V end lost 4 bases, the J end lost 6 bases, and 18 bases lay between the germline ends. The CDR3 runs 14 residues. The germline CDR1 and CDR2 sequences are DFQATT and SNEGSKA (reference sequence). DNA of the CDR3: TGCAGTGCTACACACCCGGGGGCTAAGGCTGAAGCTTTCTTT. Translated: CSATHPGAKAEAFF.

On this clonotype itself: This CDR3 fails to terminate in the conserved phenylalanine or tryptophan, so it likely reflects a read error. V and J are TRBV19 and TRBJ1-5; D is perhaps TRBD1 (5 bases). Between the trimmed V and J ends, which lost 8 bases and 4 bases, there was a span of 15 bases. The length of the CDR3 is 14 residues. Germline V gene lookup returns CDR1 LNHDA and CDR2 SQIVND (reference sequence). CDR3 coding DNA: TGTGCCAGTGAATGGGGGGTAGGGAATCAGCCCCAGCATCTT. It translates to CASEWGVGNQPQHL.

This clonotype showed up many times. This chain joins TRBV7-9 and TRBJ2-7; D is possibly TRBD1 (5 bases). Germline V CDR1 and CDR2: SEHNR, FQNEAQ (reference sequence). This CDR3 contains 17 residues. Trimming left V 5 bases short and J 2 bases short, with 22 bases between. CDR3 nucleotides: TGTGCCAGCAGCCCTACGGCTCCCTTAAGGGGAACCTACGAGCAGTACTTC. Translation: CASSPTAPLRGTYEQYF.

This clonotype was found a few times. The genes are TRBV12-3 or TRBV12-4 and TRBJ1-2; maybe TRBD1 (5 bases). The CDR3 loop spans 13 amino acids. V was cut by 5 bases and J by 4 bases, with 11 bases left in between. CDR3 bases: TGTGCCAGCAGTCCCTCGGGGACCTATGGCTACACCTTC. Its translation is CASSPSGTYGYTF.

This clonotype was found many times. The chain uses TRBV11-2 and TRBJ1-1; D uncertain. The CDR3 has 12 residues. V dropped 4 bases and J dropped 11 bases, with 14 bases sitting between them. Per germline, CDR1 SGHAT and CDR2 FQNNGV. CDR3: CASSSSPPRAFF. CDR3 sequence (DNA): TGTGCCAGCAGCTCCAGTCCCCCTCGGGCTTTCTTT.

There are a few counts of this clonotype. This rearrangement joins TRBV10-3 to TRBJ1-1; the D gene is possibly TRBD1 (5 bases). Deletions cut 0 bases from V and 3 bases from J, with 14 bases between. Germline V gives CDR1 ENHRY, CDR2 SYGVKD. This CDR3 contains 16 residues. This chain's CDR3 is CAISESLGGGDTEAFF. The CDR3 DNA follows: TGTGCCATCAGTGAGTCTCTTGGGGGTGGGGACACTGAAGCTTTCTTT.

Many counts were recorded for this clonotype. The CDR3 loop reads CASSSDGTNEKLFF. The DNA for the CDR3 is TGCGCCAGCAGCTCGGACGGGACTAATGAAAAACTGTTTTTT. The chain uses TRBV5-1 and TRBJ1-4, with D unclear. The V gene lost 3 bases and the J gene lost 2 bases, with 8 bases spanning the gap. Germline V gene sequence: CDR1 SGHRS, CDR2 YFSETQ. The CDR3 is 14 amino acids.

At least ten counts were recorded for this clonotype. J is TRBJ2-1 and V is TRBV7-3, with D hard to call. The CDR3 sequence is 13 residues long. V lost 5 bases and J lost 8, with 13 bases in between. Germline assignment: CDR1 SGHTA and CDR2 FQGTGA. CDR3 nucleotide sequence: TGTGCCAGCAGCCTCTCAGGCGCGGATGAGCAGTTCTTC. Its translation is CASSLSGADEQFF.

This sequence joins TRBV20-1 and TRBJ2-5, with no clear D. The CDR3 totals 14 residues. V was clipped by 6 bases and J by 0 bases, with 14 bases between them. Germline V gene lookup returns CDR1 DFQATT and CDR2 SNEGSKA (reference sequence). The CDR3 region is CSARRRQDQETQYF. As DNA, the CDR3 is TGCAGTGCCCGAAGGCGGCAGGACCAAGAGACCCAGTACTTC.

Notes on this clonotype: It may be a read error: a sequence one base away is much more abundant. This chain uses TRBV6-2 or TRBV6-3 with TRBJ2-1; D possibly corresponds to TRBD1 (5 bases). V lost 8 bases, J lost 2 bases, and 16 bases lay in between. Germline V gene data show CDR1 as MNHEY and CDR2 as SVGEGT. The CDR3 extends over 15 amino acids. CDR3 in DNA: TGTGCCAGCTCTACACGACAGATCGCCTACAATGAGCAGTTCTTC. Translated, it gives CASSTRQIAYNEQFF.

This clonotype was counted between two and nine times. This rearrangement joins TRBV10-3 to TRBJ2-1, with D perhaps TRBD1 (5 bases). Per germline, CDR1 ENHRY and CDR2 SYGVKD. The CDR3 consists of 14 residues. V lost 4 bases and J 5 bases, leaving 12 bases between the germline ends. The CDR3 region has the DNA TGTGCCATCAGTGCTTCAGGGTCGAACAATGAGCAGTTCTTC. Translating gives CAISASGSNNEQFF.

V is TRBV19 and J is TRBJ1-1; no clear D. This CDR3 has 12 residues. Germline-derived CDR1 and CDR2 are LNHDA and SQIVND (reference sequence). Trimming pared 9 bases from V and 4 bases from J, leaving 12 bases between. CDR3 in DNA: TGTGCCAGCCGCTCATGGGGCACTGAAGCTTTCTTT. It is translated as CASRSWGTEAFF.

This clonotype came up many times. The V gene is TRBV10-2, the J gene TRBJ1-4; 11 bases align to TRBD1. Trimming took 6 bases from V and 3 from J; bases not matched to a gene: 3. The germline CDR1 and CDR2 sequences are WSHSY and SAAADI. The CDR3 length is 15 residues. CDR3 nucleotide sequence: TGCGCCAGCAGAGGGACAGGGGGGTCTAATGAAAAACTGTTTTTT. Translating gives CASRGTGGSNEKLFF.

This clonotype was seen more than once but under ten times. The V gene is TRBV6-1, the J gene TRBJ1-2; D remains ambiguous. The CDR3 extends over 13 amino acids. Germline assignment: CDR1 MNHNS and CDR2 SASEGT. Trimming pared 5 bases from V and 3 bases from J, leaving 10 bases between. The chain's CDR3 is CASSFLRDYGYTF. The DNA of the CDR3 is TGTGCCAGCAGTTTTCTTAGGGACTATGGCTACACCTTC.

This clonotype was observed a single time. This may stem from a read error, because a much larger clone lies one nucleotide away. This rearrangement joins TRBV11-2 to TRBJ1-2, with a possible D match to TRBD1 (5 bases). The CDR3 is 14 amino acids. Germline CDR1 SGHAT, CDR2 FQNNGV. The CDR3 region is CANSFAGLDYGYTF. The DNA for the CDR3 is TGTGCCAACAGCTTCGCGGGGCTTGACTATGGCTACACCTTC.